The 9 T cell receptor beta chains presented below share a single source sample, sequenced in a study of blood T cell repertoires in COVID-19. Sequencing used immunoSEQ multiplex PCR; TCRdb keeps in-frame clones, though not all of them. The repertoire consists of approximately 150,000 clones, with around 82% occurring once and the leading ten covering roughly a fifth. The specimen sequenced was peripheral blood. Source of these receptors: a woman in her 70s who had recovered from COVID-19.

J is TRBJ2-5 and V is TRBV2, with TRBD2 matching over 8 bases. J gave up 5 bases and V 3 bases, and 11 bases lay outside the gene matches. Germline assignment: CDR1 SNHLY and CDR2 FYNNEI. CDR3 length: 16 residues. The CDR3 loop is CASSESGSSGWETQYF. In DNA form, the CDR3 reads TGTGCCAGCAGTGAGAGCGGGAGTAGCGGGTGGGAGACCCAGTACTTC.

This clone was found once. The J gene is TRBJ2-7, the V gene TRBV28, with 10 bases aligning to TRBD2. Trimming removed 2 bases from V and 3 bases from J; junction bases left unmatched: 16. Germline CDR1 MDHEN, CDR2 SYDVKM. CDR3 size: 19 residues. This CDR3 reads CASSLLGEWVEREGYEQYF. DNA for the CDR3: TGTGCCAGCAGTTTACTTGGGGAGTGGGTAGAGCGGGAGGGCTACGAGCAGTACTTC.

J is TRBJ2-1 and V is TRBV4-2; D gene ambiguous. The germline V gene has CDR1 LGHNA and CDR2 YNFKEQ. The ends were cut back, 0 bases at V and 8 bases at J, with 11 bases in the middle. CDR3 size: 14 residues. As DNA, the CDR3 is TGTGCCAGCAGCCAAGAAGCCCCGGCGGATGAGCAGTTCTTC. Its translation: CASSQEAPADEQFF.

The chain links TRBV4-1 to TRBJ2-1, with TRBD2 identical over 9 bases. This CDR3 is 16 amino acids long. V trimming: 2 bases; J trimming: 6 bases; junction bases outside the gene matches: 8. Germline values: CDR1 MGHRA, CDR2 YSYEKL. CDR3 in DNA: TGCGCCAGCAGCCAAAAACGACTAGCGGAGCCCAATGAGCAGTTCTTC. Translation: CASSQKRLAEPNEQFF.

J is TRBJ2-2 and V is TRBV7-3; D remains unclear. Trimming took off 3 bases at V and 6 bases at J, with 8 bases between the two ends. The CDR3 spans 13 residues. Germline CDR1 is SGHTA and CDR2 is FQGTGA. The CDR3 nucleotides read TGTGCCAGCAGCTTCGCAGAGGCCGGGGAGCTGTTTTTT. The encoded protein is CASSFAEAGELFF.

This chain links TRBV9 with TRBJ2-7; possibly TRBD2 for D (5 bases). V was trimmed by 0 bases and J by 3 bases, leaving 10 bases between them. The CDR3 length is 14 residues. Germline CDR1 and CDR2: SGDLS and YYNGEE. The chain's CDR3 is CASSVGDGDYEQYF. The CDR3 DNA reads TGTGCCAGCAGCGTAGGCGACGGGGACTACGAGCAGTACTTC.

The genes are TRBV15 and TRBJ2-5; D may be TRBD2 (5 bases). In germline, CDR1 is LNHNV, CDR2 YYDKDF (reference sequence). The V and J ends lost 1 base and 2 bases respectively, with 8 bases between them. This CDR3 region has 14 residues. CDR3 amino acids: CATSRGGAQETQYF. The CDR3 bases are TGTGCCACCAGCAGAGGGGGAGCTCAAGAGACCCAGTACTTC. Full variable domain (missing parts from reference TRBV15 and TRBJ2-5): DAMVIQNPRYQVTQFGKPVTLSCSQTLNHNVMYWYQQKSSQAPKLLFHYYDKDFNNEADTPDNFQSRRPNTSFCFLDIRSPGLGDTAMYLCATSRGGAQETQYFGPGTRLLVL.

The gene calls are TRBV10-3 and TRBJ2-3; 8 nucleotides line up with TRBD1. The CDR3 consists of 13 residues. The V segment lost 6 bases and the J segment 6 bases; nucleotides outside the gene matches: 5. Germline assignment: CDR1 ENHRY and CDR2 SYGVKD. CDR3 bases: TGTGCCATCAGGGACAGGGAGGCGGATACGCAGTATTTT. Translation gives CAIRDREADTQYF.

The rearrangement uses TRBV5-5 and TRBJ1-1; 7 positions agree with TRBD1. Germline V gives CDR1 SGHKS, CDR2 YYEKEE (reference sequence). Losses at the gene ends were 5 bases for V and 0 bases for J; bases not matched to a gene: 7. The CDR3 is made up of 15 amino acids. CDR3 coding DNA: TGTGCCAGCAGGCCCGCAGGGGGAATGAACACTGAAGCTTTCTTT. Translation: CASRPAGGMNTEAFF.